This entry lists 15 T cell receptor beta chains sequenced from one sample in a study of shared clonotypes between healthy human individuals. Produced via immunoSEQ multiplex PCR; TCRdb's table is partial and in-frame only. The sample includes hundreds of thousands of clones, around 72% of them seen just once. The sequenced material came from memory CD4+ T cells sorted from blood. Stated subset: CD45RA-negative fraction. Source of these receptors: a woman in her thirties in good health.

This clone was counted a single time. The chain links TRBV18 to TRBJ2-1; TRBD1 aligns across 9 bases. Losses at the gene ends were 9 bases for V and 5 bases for J; bases not matched to a gene: 5. This CDR3 has 13 residues. The germline gives CDR1 KGHSH, CDR2 LQKENI. The CDR3 sequence is CASLQGANNEQFF. CDR3 sequence (DNA): TGTGCCAGTTTACAGGGGGCCAACAATGAGCAGTTCTTC.

In its sample, this clone was seen once. J is TRBJ2-2 and V is TRBV28; D might be TRBD1 or TRBD2, each matching 5 bases. Trimming left V 4 bases short and J 7 bases short, with 19 bases between. Germline values: CDR1 MDHEN, CDR2 SYDVKM. CDR3 length: 16 amino acids. Here the CDR3 DNA reads TGTGCCAGCAGTTCCCCCTCGTTGGGACCCCGCGGGGAGCTGTTTTTT. Its protein is CASSSPSLGPRGELFF.

This chain links TRBV28 with TRBJ1-4; 11 positions agree with TRBD1. In germline, CDR1 is MDHEN, CDR2 SYDVKM. The V and J ends lost 6 bases and 6 bases, in that order; junction bases with no gene match: 9. CDR3 length equals 16 residues. The CDR3 sequence: CASRPSPGQGDEKLFF. The CDR3 region has the DNA TGTGCCAGCAGACCCTCACCGGGACAGGGGGATGAAAAACTGTTTTTT.

CDR3 sequence: CASRDLAGGTDTQYF. The CDR3 nucleotides read TGTGCCAGCAGGGATCTAGCGGGAGGGACAGATACGCAGTATTTT. The rearrangement links TRBV2 to TRBJ2-3; TRBD2 aligns across 12 bases. The germline V gene encodes CDR1 SNHLY and CDR2 FYNNEI. The J segment lost 3 bases and the V segment lost 6 bases, leaving 4 bases of the junction unmatched. The length of the CDR3 is 15 residues. The full variable domain, rest sourced from reference TRBV2 and TRBJ2-3, is EPEVTQTPSHQVTQMGQEVILRCVPISNHLYFYWYRQILGQKVEFLVSFYNNEISEKSEIFDDQFSVERPDGSNFTLKIRSTKLEDSAMYFCASRDLAGGTDTQYFGPGTRLTVL.

The chain links TRBV5-1 to TRBJ1-1; TRBD1 is a possible D gene (6 bases). The CDR3 is made up of 15 amino acids. V lost 4 bases and J 0 bases, leaving 13 bases between the germline ends. CDR1 is SGHRS and CDR2 is YFSETQ in the germline V gene. CDR3 residues: CASSIVGGLNTEAFF. The CDR3 DNA follows: TGCGCCAGCAGCATTGTAGGGGGTTTGAACACTGAAGCTTTCTTT.

The V and J genes are TRBV6-5 and TRBJ2-3, with a possible D match to TRBD1 (6 bases). The CDR3 totals 15 residues. Trimming cost V 5 bases and J 6 bases, with 18 bases left between them. Germline values: CDR1 MNHEY, CDR2 SVGAGI. The CDR3 coding sequence is TGTGCCAGCAGTCCTTGGGACACCGGACGGGATACGCAGTATTTT. This codes for CASSPWDTGRDTQYF.

Comments on this clone: The same CDR3 also results from other DNA sequences found in this sample. V usage is TRBV5-1 and J usage is TRBJ2-1; no clear D. Germline CDR1 SGHRS, CDR2 YFSETQ. V was trimmed by 0 bases and J by 0 bases, leaving 7 bases between them. This CDR3 comprises 15 residues. CDR3: CASSLDGSSYNEQFF. The CDR3 DNA reads TGCGCCAGCAGCTTGGACGGAAGCTCCTACAATGAGCAGTTCTTC.

The rearrangement joins TRBV6-5 to TRBJ2-6; D may be TRBD1 or TRBD2 (5 bases each). The V and J ends lost 0 bases and 4 bases respectively, with 10 bases between them. Per germline, CDR1 MNHEY and CDR2 SVGAGI. The CDR3 spans 16 residues. CDR3: CASSYSLGAGANVLTF. The DNA for the CDR3 is TGTGCCAGCAGTTACTCCCTCGGGGCCGGGGCCAACGTCCTGACTTTC.

The genes are TRBV5-1 and TRBJ2-5, with D maybe TRBD1 (5 bases). The germline V gene encodes CDR1 SGHRS and CDR2 YFSETQ. Trimming removed 0 bases from V and 5 bases from J, with 17 bases in between. The CDR3 has 16 amino acids. CDR3 coding DNA: TGCGCCAGCAGCTTGGGGGCAGGGTGGCGTGAGGAGACCCAGTACTTC. It translates to CASSLGAGWREETQYF. The complete variable domain, with remaining parts taken from reference TRBV5-1 and TRBJ2-5, reads KAGVTQTPRYLIKTRGQQVTLSCSPISGHRSVSWYQQTPGQGLQFLFEYFSETQRNKGNFPGRFSGRQFSNSRSEMNVSTLELGDSALYLCASSLGAGWREETQYFGPGTRLLVL.

This sequence joins TRBV16 and TRBJ2-2; perhaps TRBD1 as D (5 bases). Trimming removed 1 base from V and 5 bases from J, with 14 bases in between. The CDR3 is made up of 16 amino acids. The germline V gene encodes CDR1 KGHSY and CDR2 FQNENV. DNA of the CDR3: TGTGCCAGCAGCCAATGGGGCCGGACCGTTACCGGGGAGCTGTTTTTT. This codes for CASSQWGRTVTGELFF.

The chain carries TRBV28 and TRBJ1-5; D ambiguous. Germline V gene lookup returns CDR1 MDHEN and CDR2 SYDVKM. CDR3 length equals 11 residues. Trimming shortened V by 8 bases and J by 9 bases, and 11 bases separated the two germline ends. DNA for the CDR3: TGTGCCAGCGGAAGCGTGGGGCCCCAGCATTTT. It yields the protein CASGSVGPQHF. Drawing the rest from reference TRBV28 and TRBJ1-5, the complete variable domain is DVKVTQSSRYLVKRTGEKVFLECVQDMDHENMFWYRQDPGLGLRLIYFSYDVKMKEKGDIPEGYSVSREKKERFSLILESASTNQTSMYLCASGSVGPQHFGDGTRLSIL.

This chain connects TRBV7-2 to TRBJ1-3; D is undetermined. From germline, CDR1 is SGHTA and CDR2 FQGNSA. The V and J ends lost 5 bases and 0 bases respectively, with 14 bases between them. There are 16 residues in the CDR3. CDR3 nucleotide sequence: TGTGCCAGCAGCCCGCGGCCGGGAAACTCTGGAAACACCATATATTTT. As protein: CASSPRPGNSGNTIYF. The whole variable domain, filled in from reference TRBV7-2 and TRBJ1-3, reads GAGVSQSPSNKVTEKGKDVELRCDPISGHTALYWYRQSLGQGLEFLIYFQGNSAPDKSGLPSDRFSAERTGGSVSTLTIQRTQQEDSAVYLCASSPRPGNSGNTIYFGEGSWLTVV.

The chain links TRBV19 to TRBJ1-5; TRBD1 matches at 9 bases. The CDR3 totals 15 residues. Looked up from germline, CDR1 is LNHDA and CDR2 is SQIVND (reference sequence). Trimming took 1 base from V and 6 from J; bases not matched to a gene: 4. CDR3 in amino acids: CASSIGGTGIQPQHF. The DNA for the CDR3 is TGTGCCAGTAGTATAGGCGGGACAGGGATTCAGCCCCAGCATTTT.

The CDR3 loop is CASSLHGDTSYEQYF. CDR3 DNA sequence: TGTGCCAGCAGTTTGCATGGGGATACCTCCTACGAGCAGTACTTC. The chain combines TRBV6-1 with TRBJ2-7; D unclear. This CDR3 contains 15 residues. The V gene's germline CDR1 is MNHNS and CDR2 SASEGT. Trimming took off 5 bases at V and 0 bases at J, with 14 bases between the two ends.

CDR3 bases: TGTGCCAGCAGTTCACAAACTAACTTCTTGGACGGCTACACCTTC. Its translation: CASSSQTNFLDGYTF. This sequence joins TRBV6-1 and TRBJ1-2; D gene unclear. Trimming removed 5 bases at V and 8 bases at J, with 21 bases between. Germline V gene sequence: CDR1 MNHNS, CDR2 SASEGT. The CDR3 consists of 15 residues.